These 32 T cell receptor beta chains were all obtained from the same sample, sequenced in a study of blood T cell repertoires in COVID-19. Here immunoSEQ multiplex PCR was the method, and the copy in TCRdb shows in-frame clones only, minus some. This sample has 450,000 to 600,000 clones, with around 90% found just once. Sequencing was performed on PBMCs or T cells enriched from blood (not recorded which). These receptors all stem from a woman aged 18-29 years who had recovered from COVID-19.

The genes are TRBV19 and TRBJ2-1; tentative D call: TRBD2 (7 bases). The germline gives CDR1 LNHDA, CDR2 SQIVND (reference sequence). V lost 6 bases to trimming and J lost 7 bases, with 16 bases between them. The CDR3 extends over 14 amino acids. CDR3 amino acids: CASRLGGGWNEQFF. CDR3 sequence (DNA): TGTGCCAGTAGGCTAGGGGGGGGTTGGAATGAGCAGTTCTTC.

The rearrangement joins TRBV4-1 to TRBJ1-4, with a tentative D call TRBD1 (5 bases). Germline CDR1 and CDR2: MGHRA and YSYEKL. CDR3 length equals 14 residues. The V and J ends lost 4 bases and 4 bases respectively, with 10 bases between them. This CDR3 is CASSLDRNNEKLFF. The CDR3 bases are TGCGCCAGCAGCCTCGACAGAAATAATGAAAAACTGTTTTTT.

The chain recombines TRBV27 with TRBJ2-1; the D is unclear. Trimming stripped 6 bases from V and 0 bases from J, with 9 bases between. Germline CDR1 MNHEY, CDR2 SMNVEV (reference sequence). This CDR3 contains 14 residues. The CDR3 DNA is TGTGCCAGCAGACTACTGAGCTCCTACAATGAGCAGTTCTTC. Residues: CASRLLSSYNEQFF.

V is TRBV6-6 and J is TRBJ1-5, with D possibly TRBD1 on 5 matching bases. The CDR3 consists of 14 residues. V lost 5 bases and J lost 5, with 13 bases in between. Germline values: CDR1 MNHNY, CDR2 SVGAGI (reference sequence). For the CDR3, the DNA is TGTGCCAGCAGTACCGGGGGGTCATATCAGCCCCAGCATTTT. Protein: CASSTGGSYQPQHF.

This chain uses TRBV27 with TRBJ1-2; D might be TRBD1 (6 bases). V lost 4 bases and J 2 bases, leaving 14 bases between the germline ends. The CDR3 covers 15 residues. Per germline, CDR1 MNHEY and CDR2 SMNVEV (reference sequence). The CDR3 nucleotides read TGTGCCAGCAGTTCCCCGATTACAGGGAACTATGGCTACACCTTC. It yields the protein CASSSPITGNYGYTF.

DNA for the CDR3: TGTGCCAGCTCACCGGAACGGCGCCCAGGGAATGAGCAGTTCTTC. Translation: CASSPERRPGNEQFF. The chain carries TRBV18 and TRBJ2-1, with a tentative D call TRBD1 (5 bases). The V end was cut by 3 bases, the J end by 7 bases, with 16 bases between. The CDR3 contains 15 residues. The germline V gene encodes CDR1 KGHSH and CDR2 LQKENI.

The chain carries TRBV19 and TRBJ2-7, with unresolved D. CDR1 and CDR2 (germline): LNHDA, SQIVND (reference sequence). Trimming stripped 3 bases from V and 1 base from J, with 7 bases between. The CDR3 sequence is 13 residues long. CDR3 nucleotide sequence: TGTGCCAGTAGTATTGGGCTTTCCTACGAGCAGTACTTC. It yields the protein CASSIGLSYEQYF.

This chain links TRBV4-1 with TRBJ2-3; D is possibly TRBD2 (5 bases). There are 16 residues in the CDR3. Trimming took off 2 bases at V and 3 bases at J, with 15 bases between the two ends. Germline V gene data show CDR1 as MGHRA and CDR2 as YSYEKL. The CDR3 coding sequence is TGCGCCAGCAGCCAACCCAGACTGGGGAGTACAGATACGCAGTATTTT. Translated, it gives CASSQPRLGSTDTQYF.

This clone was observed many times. The CDR3 DNA reads TGTGCCAGCAGCCAAGAAGCTTCGCGGGGCCGGGAAGGCTACACCTTC. It specifies CASSQEASRGREGYTF. V is TRBV3-1 (or the pseudogene TRBV3-2) and J is TRBJ1-2; D is perhaps TRBD1 (5 bases). Germline CDR1 reads LGHDT; CDR2 reads YNNKEL (reference sequence). The CDR3 has 16 amino acids. With 0 bases removed from V and 8 bases from J, the gap between germline ends came to 19 bases.

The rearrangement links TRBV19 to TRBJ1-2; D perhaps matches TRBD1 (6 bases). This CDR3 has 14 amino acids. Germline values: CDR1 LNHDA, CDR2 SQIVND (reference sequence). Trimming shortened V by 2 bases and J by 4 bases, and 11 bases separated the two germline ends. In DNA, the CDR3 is TGTGCCAGTAGTATATTTGGGACAAGCTATGGCTACACCTTC. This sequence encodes CASSIFGTSYGYTF.

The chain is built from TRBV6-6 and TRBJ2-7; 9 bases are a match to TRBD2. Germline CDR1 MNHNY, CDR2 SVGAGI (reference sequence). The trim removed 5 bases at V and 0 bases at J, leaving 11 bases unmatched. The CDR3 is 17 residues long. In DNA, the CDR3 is TGTGCCAGCAGTCCCGAAGGAGCGGGGGGTCCCTCCTACGAGCAGTACTTC. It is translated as CASSPEGAGGPSYEQYF.

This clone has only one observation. CDR3 nucleotides: TGCGCCAGCAGCTTGTGGGGACTACTTTATAGGGATACGCAGTATTTT. It is translated as CASSLWGLLYRDTQYF. The chain couples TRBV5-1 to TRBJ2-3, with 7 bases matching TRBD2. J gave up 6 bases and V 1 base, and 11 bases lay outside the gene matches. CDR3 size: 16 residues. Germline CDR1 SGHRS, CDR2 YFSETQ.

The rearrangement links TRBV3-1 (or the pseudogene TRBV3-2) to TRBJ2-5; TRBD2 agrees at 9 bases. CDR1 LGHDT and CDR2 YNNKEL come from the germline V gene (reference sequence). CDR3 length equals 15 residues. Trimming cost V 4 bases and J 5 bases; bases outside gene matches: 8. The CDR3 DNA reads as TGTGCCAGCAGCCCCGGGGCGGCGGGGGGGGAGACCCAGTACTTC. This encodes CASSPGAAGGETQYF.

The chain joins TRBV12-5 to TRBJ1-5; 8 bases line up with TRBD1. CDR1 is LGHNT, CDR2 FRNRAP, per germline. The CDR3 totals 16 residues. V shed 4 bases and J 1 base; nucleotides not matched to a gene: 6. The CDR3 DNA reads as TGTGCTAGTGGTTCTACGGGACAGGCCAGCAATCAGCCCCAGCATTTT. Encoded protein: CASGSTGQASNQPQHF.

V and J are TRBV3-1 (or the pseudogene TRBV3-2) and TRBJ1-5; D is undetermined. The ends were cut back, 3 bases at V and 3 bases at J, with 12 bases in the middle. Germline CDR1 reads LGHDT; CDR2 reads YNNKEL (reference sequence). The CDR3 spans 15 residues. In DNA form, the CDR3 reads TGTGCCAGCAGCCACTCTTTGGGCTCCAATCAGCCCCAGCATTTT. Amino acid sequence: CASSHSLGSNQPQHF.

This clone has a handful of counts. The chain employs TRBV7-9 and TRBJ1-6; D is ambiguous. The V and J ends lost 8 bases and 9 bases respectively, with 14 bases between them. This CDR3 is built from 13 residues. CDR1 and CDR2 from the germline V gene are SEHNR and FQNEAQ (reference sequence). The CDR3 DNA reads TGTGCCAGCCGGGAGGGAAAGGGTTCACCCCTCCACTTT. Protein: CASREGKGSPLHF.

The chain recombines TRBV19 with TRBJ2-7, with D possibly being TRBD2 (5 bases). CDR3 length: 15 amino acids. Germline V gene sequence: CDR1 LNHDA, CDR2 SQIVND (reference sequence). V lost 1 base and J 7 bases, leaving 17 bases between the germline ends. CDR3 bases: TGTGCCAGTAGTATAGTCGCGGAGGCTTCCCTGGAGCAGTACTTC. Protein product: CASSIVAEASLEQYF.

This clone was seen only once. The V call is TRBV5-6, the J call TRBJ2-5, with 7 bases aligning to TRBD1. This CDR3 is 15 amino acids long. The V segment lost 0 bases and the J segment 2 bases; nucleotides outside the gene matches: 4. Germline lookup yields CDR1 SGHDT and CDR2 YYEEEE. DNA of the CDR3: TGTGCCAGCAGCTTGGGGGCGACAGGGCAAGAGACCCAGTACTTC. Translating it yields CASSLGATGQETQYF.

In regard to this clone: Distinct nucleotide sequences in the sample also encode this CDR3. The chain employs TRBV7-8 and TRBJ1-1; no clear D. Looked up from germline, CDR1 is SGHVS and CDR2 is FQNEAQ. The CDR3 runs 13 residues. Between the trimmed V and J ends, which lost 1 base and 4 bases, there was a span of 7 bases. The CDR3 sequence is CASSLGAGTEAFF. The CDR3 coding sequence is TGTGCCAGCAGCTTAGGGGCTGGCACTGAAGCTTTCTTT.

CDR3 nucleotide sequence: TGTGCCAGCAGCCACGGGACAAAGGGAAATTCACCCCTCCACTTT. Protein sequence: CASSHGTKGNSPLHF. The V gene is TRBV3-1 (or the pseudogene TRBV3-2), the J gene TRBJ1-6; the D gene is possibly TRBD1 (6 bases). Germline-derived CDR1 and CDR2 are LGHDT and YNNKEL (reference sequence). V gave up 3 bases and J gave up 7 bases, with 13 bases separating them. The CDR3 is made up of 15 amino acids.

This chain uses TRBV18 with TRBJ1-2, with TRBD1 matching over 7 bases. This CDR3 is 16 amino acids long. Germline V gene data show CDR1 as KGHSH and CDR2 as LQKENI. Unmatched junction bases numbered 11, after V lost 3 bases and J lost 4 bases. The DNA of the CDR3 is TGTGCCAGCTCACCTTCAGTAGACAGGGCGTTCTATGGCTACACCTTC. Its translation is CASSPSVDRAFYGYTF.

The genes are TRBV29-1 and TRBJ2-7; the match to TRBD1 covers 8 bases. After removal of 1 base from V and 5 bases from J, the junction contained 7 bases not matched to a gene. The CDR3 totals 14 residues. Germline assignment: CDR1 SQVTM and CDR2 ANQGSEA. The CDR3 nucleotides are TGCAGCGTTGAAGGGGGACAGGATATCCACGAGCAGTACTTC. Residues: CSVEGGQDIHEQYF.

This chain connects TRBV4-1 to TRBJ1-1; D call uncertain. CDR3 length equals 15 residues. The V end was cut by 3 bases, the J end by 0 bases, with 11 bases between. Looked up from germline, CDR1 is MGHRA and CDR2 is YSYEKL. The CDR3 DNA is TGCGCCAGCAGCCATATCACTGTGTTGAACACTGAAGCTTTCTTT. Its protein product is CASSHITVLNTEAFF.

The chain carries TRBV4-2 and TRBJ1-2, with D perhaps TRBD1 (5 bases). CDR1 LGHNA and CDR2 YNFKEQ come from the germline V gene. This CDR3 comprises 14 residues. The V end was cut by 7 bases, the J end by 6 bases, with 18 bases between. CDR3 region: CASNHGGEGHGYTF. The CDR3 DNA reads TGTGCCAGCAACCACGGGGGGGAGGGCCATGGCTACACCTTC.

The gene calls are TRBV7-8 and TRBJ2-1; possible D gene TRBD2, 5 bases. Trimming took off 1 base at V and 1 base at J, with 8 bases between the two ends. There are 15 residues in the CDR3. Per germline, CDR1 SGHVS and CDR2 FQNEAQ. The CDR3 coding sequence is TGTGCCAGCAGCTTAGATGAGGGATCCTACAATGAGCAGTTCTTC. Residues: CASSLDEGSYNEQFF.

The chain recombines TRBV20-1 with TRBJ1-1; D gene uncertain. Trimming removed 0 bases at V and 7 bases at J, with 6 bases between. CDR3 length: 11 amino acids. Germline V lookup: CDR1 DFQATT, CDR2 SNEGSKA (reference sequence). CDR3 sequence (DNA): TGCAGTGCTAGAGAGGGCCTTGAAGCTTTCTTT. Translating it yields CSAREGLEAFF.

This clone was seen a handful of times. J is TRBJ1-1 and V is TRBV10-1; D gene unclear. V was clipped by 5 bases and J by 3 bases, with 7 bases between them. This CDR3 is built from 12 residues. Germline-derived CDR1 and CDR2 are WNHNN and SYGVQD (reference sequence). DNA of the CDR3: TGCGCCAGCAGTCCCGGGTACACTGAAGCTTTCTTT. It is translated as CASSPGYTEAFF.

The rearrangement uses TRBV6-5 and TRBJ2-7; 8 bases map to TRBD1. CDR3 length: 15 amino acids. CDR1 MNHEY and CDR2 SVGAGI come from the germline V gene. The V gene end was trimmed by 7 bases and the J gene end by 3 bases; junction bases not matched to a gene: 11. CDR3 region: CASKDRGSGLYEQYF. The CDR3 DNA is TGTGCCAGCAAAGACAGGGGAAGCGGCCTCTACGAGCAGTACTTC.

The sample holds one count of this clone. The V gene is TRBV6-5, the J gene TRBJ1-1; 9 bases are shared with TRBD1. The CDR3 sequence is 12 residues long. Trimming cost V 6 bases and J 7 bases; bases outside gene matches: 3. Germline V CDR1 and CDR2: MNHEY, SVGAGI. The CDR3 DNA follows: TGTGCCAGCAGACGGACAGGGGATGAAGCTTTCTTT. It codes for CASRRTGDEAFF.

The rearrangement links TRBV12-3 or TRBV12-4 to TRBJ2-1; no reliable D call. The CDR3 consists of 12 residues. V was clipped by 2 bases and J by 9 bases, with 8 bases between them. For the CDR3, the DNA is TGTGCCAGCAGTTTACCTATGAGTGAGCAGTTCTTC. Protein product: CASSLPMSEQFF.

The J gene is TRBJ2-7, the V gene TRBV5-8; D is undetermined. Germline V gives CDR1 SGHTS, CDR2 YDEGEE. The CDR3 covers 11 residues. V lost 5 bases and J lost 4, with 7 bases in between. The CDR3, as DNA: TGTGCCAGCAGTTACAAGTACGAGCAGTACTTC. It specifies CASSYKYEQYF.

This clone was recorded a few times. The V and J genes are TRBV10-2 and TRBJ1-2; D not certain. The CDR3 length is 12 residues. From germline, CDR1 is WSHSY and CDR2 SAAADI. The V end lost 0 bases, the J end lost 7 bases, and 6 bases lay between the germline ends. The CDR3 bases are TGCGCCAGCAGTGAGTCGTCTAGTGGCTACACCTTC. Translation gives CASSESSSGYTF.